Each of the 5 T cell receptor beta chains below was sequenced from the same sample in a study of blood T cell repertoires in COVID-19. The repertoire was sequenced with immunoSEQ multiplex PCR; TCRdb's copy has only in-frame clones and lacks some. The sample has 25,000 or so clones; just over 85% are singletons. Sequencing was carried out using peripheral blood. The receptors were gathered from a man in his sixties or seventies in a cohort sampled during active COVID-19.

This chain links TRBV20-1 with TRBJ1-1; D not resolved. The V gene's germline CDR1 is DFQATT and CDR2 SNEGSKA (reference sequence). Between the trimmed V and J ends, which lost 6 bases and 9 bases, there was a span of 14 bases. CDR3 size: 11 residues. This CDR3 reads CSAPRAGKAFF. The CDR3 DNA sequence: TGCAGTGCCCCCCGGGCGGGGAAAGCTTTCTTT.

CDR3 sequence: CASREDRGIPYTEAFF. The CDR3 region has the DNA TGTGCCAGCAGGGAAGACAGGGGAATTCCATACACTGAAGCTTTCTTT. The chain couples TRBV28 to TRBJ1-1; 8 bases align to TRBD1. Per the germline V gene, CDR1 is MDHEN and CDR2 is SYDVKM. Trimming at V came to 6 bases and at J to 3 bases, leaving 12 bases not matched to a gene. There are 16 residues in the CDR3. Variable domain in full (rest from reference TRBV28 and TRBJ1-1): DVKVTQSSRYLVKRTGEKVFLECVQDMDHENMFWYRQDPGLGLRLIYFSYDVKMKEKGDIPEGYSVSREKKERFSLILESASTNQTSMYLCASREDRGIPYTEAFFGQGTRLTVV.

This sequence joins TRBV6-5 and TRBJ2-7; 7 bases match TRBD1. CDR1 is MNHEY and CDR2 is SVGAGI in the germline V gene. Losses at the gene ends were 8 bases for V and 8 bases for J; bases not matched to a gene: 18. The CDR3 runs to 15 residues. CDR3 sequence reads: CASGGEGTAGRKQYF. The CDR3 coding sequence is TGTGCCAGCGGAGGCGAAGGGACAGCCGGGCGCAAGCAGTACTTC.

The V and J genes are TRBV5-1 and TRBJ2-3; the D is unclear. V was clipped by 1 base and J by 0 bases, with 12 bases between them. This CDR3 is 16 amino acids long. CDR1 SGHRS and CDR2 YFSETQ come from the germline V gene. As DNA, the CDR3 is TGCGCCAGCAGCTTGATTCTAACCCCTAGCACAGATACGCAGTATTTT. It yields the protein CASSLILTPSTDTQYF.

The gene calls are TRBV25-1 and TRBJ2-3, with 7 bases fitting TRBD2. V was pared by 7 bases and J by 3 bases, with 7 bases of the junction left unmatched. Germline V CDR1 and CDR2: MGHDK, SYGVNS. The CDR3 totals 14 residues. CDR3 in amino acids: CASKAQGGTDTQYF. The CDR3 DNA follows: TGTGCCAGCAAAGCTCAGGGAGGGACAGATACGCAGTATTTT.